This T cell receptor (beta chain) was found in a study of OX40 agonist ivuxolimab in advanced cancers. Overall study findings and caveats: By week 6 at 0.1 to 3.0 mg/kg, blood CD4+ and CD8+ T cells had expanded clonally.

Turning to this clone: Its antigen remains unknown.

Blood sampling took place at baseline, cycle 4 day 1, and cycle 7 day 1. In germline, CDR1 is KGHSH, CDR2 LQKENI. Trimming took 0 bases from V and 0 from J, leaving 6 bases between them. The CDR3 runs to 15 residues. Sequenced by immunoSEQ multiplex PCR; TCRdb stores in-frame clones only, minus some. The sample lists about 50,000 clones, approximately 80% occurring once. This sample comprised CD4+ or CD8+ T cells sorted from blood, obtained in a trial of the OX40 agonist ivuxolimab. V gene TRBV18 combines with J gene TRBJ1-3; D gene unclear. The TCR originated in an adult with an advanced solid tumor such as melanoma, head and neck, liver or kidney cancer. Here the CDR3 reads CASSPPAVSGNTIYF. The CDR3 bases are TGTGCCAGCTCACCACCGGCAGTCTCTGGAAACACCATATATTTT.